The 6 T cell receptor beta chains below come from one sample, sequenced in a study of shared clonotypes between healthy human individuals. The data were produced by immunoSEQ multiplex PCR, yet TCRdb's version contains in-frame clones alone and is incomplete. The sample comprises some 740,000 clones, 90% to 95% of which are singletons, and around 24% rests with the top ten. CD8 cells regarded as naive lacked CD45RO, were positively chosen for CCR7, and omitted terminally differentiated effector memory CD45RA+ cells. Sequencing was done on a sample of naive CD8+ T cells sorted from blood. The receptors originated from a man aged 25-45 years in good health.

This chain joins TRBV6-6 and TRBJ2-3; TRBD2 matches 11 bases. This CDR3 is 16 amino acids long. The junction had 6 bases not matched to a gene; V was cut back by 5 bases and J by 2 bases. From germline, CDR1 is MNHNY and CDR2 SVGAGI (reference sequence). The CDR3 spells CASSRLAGRNTDTQYF. The CDR3 bases are TGTGCCAGCAGTCGACTAGCGGGGAGGAACACAGATACGCAGTATTTT.

This chain connects TRBV18 to TRBJ1-5; no reliable D call. Germline lookup yields CDR1 KGHSH and CDR2 LQKENI. The CDR3 has 16 amino acids. The germline V and J ends were trimmed by 3 bases and 0 bases, with 12 bases remaining between them. CDR3 residues: CASSPGKVDSNQPQHF. CDR3 nucleotide sequence: TGTGCCAGCTCACCGGGGAAAGTAGATAGCAATCAGCCCCAGCATTTT.

The chain has TRBV2 and TRBJ1-1; no firm D call. The V gene's germline CDR1 is SNHLY and CDR2 FYNNEI. The CDR3 runs to 10 residues. Trimming removed 7 bases from V and 11 bases from J, with 11 bases in between. The CDR3 region is CASIGIGAFF. CDR3 coding DNA: TGTGCCAGCATAGGGATCGGGGCTTTCTTT.

The gene calls are TRBV27 and TRBJ1-2, with D possibly TRBD1 on 5 matching bases. With 0 bases removed from V and 4 bases from J, the gap between germline ends came to 9 bases. This CDR3 has 14 residues. The V gene's germline CDR1 is MNHEY and CDR2 SMNVEV (reference sequence). The CDR3, as DNA: TGTGCCAGCAGTTTATCGAACAGGCGCTATGGCTACACCTTC. Its protein product is CASSLSNRRYGYTF.

J is TRBJ2-7 and V is TRBV27, with D uncertain. Germline values: CDR1 MNHEY, CDR2 SMNVEV (reference sequence). The germline V and J ends were trimmed by 6 bases and 4 bases, with 13 bases remaining between them. The CDR3 covers 13 residues. CDR3 in DNA: TGTGCCAGCAGCCCGACCGCCAGATACGAGCAGTACTTC. Encoded protein: CASSPTARYEQYF.

The chain joins TRBV10-2 to TRBJ2-1; 13 bases map to TRBD2. CDR1 and CDR2 (germline): WSHSY, SAAADI. This CDR3 has 16 amino acids. The junction had 7 bases not matched to a gene; V was cut back by 2 bases and J by 9 bases. For the CDR3, the DNA is TGCGCCAGCAGTGAGCTGGGACTAGCGGGACTGGGTGAGCAGTTCTTC. This codes for CASSELGLAGLGEQFF.